This record looks at one T cell receptor (beta chain) sequence and its context. The antigen is unknown. The data derive from a study of CD8 T cell repertoires and HIV-1 epitope variants. As for the study in general: T cells were stimulated with Twenty-five Gag and Nef peptides separately.

TCR beta CDR3 was sequenced at survey depth on immunoSEQ. Libraries were prepared by immunoSEQ multiplex PCR; TCRdb keeps only in-frame clonotypes and omits some of them. The sample lists approximately 5,600 clones, around 63% occurring once. In germline, CDR1 is SGHDT, CDR2 YYEEEE. Trimming took 3 bases from V and 1 from J; bases not matched to a gene: 6. The CDR3 has 16 amino acids. General observations from the study: Nef KF9 drew roughly 5 clonotypes and HW9 one, without TAALDMSHF responses.

The receptor's source is a male donor with HIV. The chain has TRBV5-6 and TRBJ1-5; TRBD1 agrees at 8 bases. The sequenced sample was cultured CD8+ T cells derived from PBMCs. CDR3 sequence (DNA): TGTGCCAGCAGCTCCAGGGGGCGGGGGAGCAATCAGCCCCAGCATTTT. Translation: CASSSRGRGSNQPQHF. Filled out from reference TRBV5-6 and TRBJ1-5, the complete variable domain reads DAGVTQSPTHLIKTRGQQVTLRCSPKSGHDTVSWYQQALGQGPQFIFQYYEEEERQRGNFPDRFSGHQFPNYSSELNVNALLLGDSALYLCASSSRGRGSNQPQHFGDGTRLSIL.